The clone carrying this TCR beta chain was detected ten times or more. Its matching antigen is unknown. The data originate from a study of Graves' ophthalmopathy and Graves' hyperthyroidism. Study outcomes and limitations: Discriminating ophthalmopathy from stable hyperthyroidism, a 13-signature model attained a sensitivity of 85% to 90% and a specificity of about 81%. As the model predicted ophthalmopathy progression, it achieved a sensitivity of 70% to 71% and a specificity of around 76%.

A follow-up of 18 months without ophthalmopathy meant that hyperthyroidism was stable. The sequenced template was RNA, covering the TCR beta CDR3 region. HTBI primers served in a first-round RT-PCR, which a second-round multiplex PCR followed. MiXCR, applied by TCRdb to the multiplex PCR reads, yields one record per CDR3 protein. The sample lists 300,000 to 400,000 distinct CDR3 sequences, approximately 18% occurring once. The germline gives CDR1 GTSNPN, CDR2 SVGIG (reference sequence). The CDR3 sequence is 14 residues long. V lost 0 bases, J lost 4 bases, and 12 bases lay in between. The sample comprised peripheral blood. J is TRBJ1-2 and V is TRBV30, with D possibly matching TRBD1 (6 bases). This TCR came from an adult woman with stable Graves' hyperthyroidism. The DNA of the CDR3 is TGTGCCTGGAGTGTACAAGGGGGGGGCTATGGCTACACCTTC. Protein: CAWSVQGGGYGYTF.